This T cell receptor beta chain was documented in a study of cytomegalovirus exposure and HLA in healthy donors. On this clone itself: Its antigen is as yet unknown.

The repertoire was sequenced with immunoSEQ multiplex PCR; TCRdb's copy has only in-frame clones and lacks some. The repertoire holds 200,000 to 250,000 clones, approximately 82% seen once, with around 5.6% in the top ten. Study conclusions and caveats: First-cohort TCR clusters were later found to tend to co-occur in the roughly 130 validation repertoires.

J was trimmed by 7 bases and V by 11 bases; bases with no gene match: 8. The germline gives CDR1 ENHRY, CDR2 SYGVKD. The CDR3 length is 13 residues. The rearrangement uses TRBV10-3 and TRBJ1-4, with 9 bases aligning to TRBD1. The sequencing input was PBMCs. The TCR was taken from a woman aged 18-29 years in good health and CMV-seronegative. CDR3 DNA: TGTGCCGTGCGACAGGGGGACGGTGAAAAACTGTTTTTT. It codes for CAVRQGDGEKLFF.